This TCR beta chain was found in a study of T cell repertoires in cytomegalovirus infection. Study-level information: It can be stated that public TCR beta signatures indicated CMV infection as well as a matching HLA type.

TCRdb re-analysed the reads in MiXCR, keeping a single row per CDR3 protein. Found here are tens of thousands of distinct CDR3 sequences, about 24% of them singletons; the top ten hold approximately 51%. Of note for this clonotype: Its antigen is currently unknown.

The sequence derives from a human donor in good health (CMV status not recorded). Some clones in this sample may be carry-over from other donors' samples. The specimen comprised CD8+ T cells from cultured PBMCs, sampled from culture after CMV antigen stimulation.

CDR3 protein: CASSQEPGLIYEQYF. CDR3 nucleotide sequence: TGCGCCAGCAGCCAAGAGCCAGGGCTCATCTACGAGCAGTACTTC. This chain links TRBV4-1 with TRBJ2-7; possibly TRBD1 for D (5 bases). CDR1 and CDR2 from the germline V gene are MGHRA and YSYEKL. The CDR3 loop spans 15 amino acids. V gave up 0 bases and J gave up 3 bases, with 12 bases separating them.